This TCR beta chain emerged from a study of PD-1 blockade in classical Hodgkin lymphoma. For the study at large: Patients were treated with nivolumab at 3 mg/kg, and this was given intravenously every 2 weeks.

Overall study results and limits: Significant TCR diversity gains by C4D1 occurred in CD4+ but not CD8+ cells. Those achieving complete response showed baseline diversity like newly diagnosed patients.

Assay: immunoSEQ multiplex PCR; the TCRdb copy retains only in-frame clones and omits some. This sample has around 57,000 clones, with roughly nine tenths found just once. Time point described: cycle 4 day 1 (C4D1), after more than 5 weeks of nivolumab. Patients all relapsed after autologous stem cell transplantation, and there was variation in brentuximab vedotin exposure. This CDR3 region has 14 residues. Germline V lookup: CDR1 SEHNR, CDR2 FQNEAQ (reference sequence). Trimming left V 2 bases short and J 3 bases short, with 8 bases between. Concerning this clone itself: Its antigen is unidentified.

Source: peripheral blood mononuclear cells (PBMCs), taken before the fourth cycle of nivolumab. V and J are TRBV7-9 and TRBJ2-1, with D uncertain. The receptor comes from a human donor with classical Hodgkin lymphoma. The CDR3 protein is CASSLTAHYNEQFF. In DNA form, the CDR3 reads TGTGCCAGCAGCTTAACAGCCCACTACAATGAGCAGTTCTTC.